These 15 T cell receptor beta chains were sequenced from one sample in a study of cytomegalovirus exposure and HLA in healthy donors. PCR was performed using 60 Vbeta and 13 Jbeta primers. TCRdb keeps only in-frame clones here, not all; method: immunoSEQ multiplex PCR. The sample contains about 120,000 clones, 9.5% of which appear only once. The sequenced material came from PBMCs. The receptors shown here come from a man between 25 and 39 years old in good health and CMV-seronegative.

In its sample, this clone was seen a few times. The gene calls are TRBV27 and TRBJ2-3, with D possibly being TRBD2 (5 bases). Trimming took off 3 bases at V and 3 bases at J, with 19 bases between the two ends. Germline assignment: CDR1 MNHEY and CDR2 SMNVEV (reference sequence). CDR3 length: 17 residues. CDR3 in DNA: TGTGCCAGCAGTTTCGGGAAAGGACCCCCCGGGACAGATACGCAGTATTTT. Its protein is CASSFGKGPPGTDTQYF.

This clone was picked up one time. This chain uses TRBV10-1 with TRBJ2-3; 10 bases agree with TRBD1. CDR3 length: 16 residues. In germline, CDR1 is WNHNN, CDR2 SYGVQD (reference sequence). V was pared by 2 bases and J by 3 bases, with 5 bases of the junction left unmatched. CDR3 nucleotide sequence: TGCGCCAGCAGTGAGCCACGGACAGGGGGTACAGATACGCAGTATTTT. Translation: CASSEPRTGGTDTQYF.

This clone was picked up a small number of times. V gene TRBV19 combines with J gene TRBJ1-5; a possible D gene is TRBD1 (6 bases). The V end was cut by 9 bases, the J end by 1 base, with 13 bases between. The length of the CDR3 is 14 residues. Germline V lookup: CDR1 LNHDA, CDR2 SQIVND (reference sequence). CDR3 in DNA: TGTGCCAGCCAAGGGGGGGAGAGCAATCAGCCCCAGCATTTT. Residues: CASQGGESNQPQHF.

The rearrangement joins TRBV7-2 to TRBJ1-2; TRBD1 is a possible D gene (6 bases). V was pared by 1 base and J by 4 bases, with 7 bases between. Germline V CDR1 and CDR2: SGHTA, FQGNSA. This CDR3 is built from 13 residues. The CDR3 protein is CASSLEGVYGYTF. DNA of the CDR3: TGTGCCAGCAGCTTAGAGGGGGTCTATGGCTACACCTTC.

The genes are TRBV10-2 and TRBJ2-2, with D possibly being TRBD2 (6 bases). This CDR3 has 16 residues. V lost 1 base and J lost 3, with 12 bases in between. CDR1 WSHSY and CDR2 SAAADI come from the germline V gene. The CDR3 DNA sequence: TGCGCCAGCAGTGAGTTGGGGAGGAGCTACACCGGGGAGCTGTTTTTT. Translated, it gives CASSELGRSYTGELFF.

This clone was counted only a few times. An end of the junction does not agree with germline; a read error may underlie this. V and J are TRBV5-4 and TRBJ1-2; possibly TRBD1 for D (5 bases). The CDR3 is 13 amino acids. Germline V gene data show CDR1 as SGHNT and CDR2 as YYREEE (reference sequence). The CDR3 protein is CASSPSPGHGYSF. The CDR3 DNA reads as TGTGCCAGCAGCCCATCCCCAGGGCATGGCTACTCCTTC. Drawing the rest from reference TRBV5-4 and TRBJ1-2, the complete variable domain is ETGVTQSPTHLIKTRGQQVTLRCSSQSGHNTVSWYQQALGQGPQFIFQYYREEENGRGNFPPRFSGLQFPNYSSELNVNALELDDSALYLCASSPSPGHGYSFGSGTRLTVV.

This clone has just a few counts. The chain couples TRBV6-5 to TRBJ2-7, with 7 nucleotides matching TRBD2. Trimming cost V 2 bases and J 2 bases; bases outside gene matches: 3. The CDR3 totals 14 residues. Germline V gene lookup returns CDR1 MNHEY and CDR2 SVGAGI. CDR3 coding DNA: TGTGCCAGCAGTTACGCGGGAGCGGCCTACGAGCAGTACTTC. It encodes CASSYAGAAYEQYF.

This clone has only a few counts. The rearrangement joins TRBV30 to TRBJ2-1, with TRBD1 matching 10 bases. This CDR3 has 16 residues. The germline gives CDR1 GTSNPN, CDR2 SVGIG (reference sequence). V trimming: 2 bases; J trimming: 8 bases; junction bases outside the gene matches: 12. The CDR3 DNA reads TGTGCCTGGAGTCTTGCTCCGGGACAGGGGAGGGATGAGCAGTTCTTC. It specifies CAWSLAPGQGRDEQFF.

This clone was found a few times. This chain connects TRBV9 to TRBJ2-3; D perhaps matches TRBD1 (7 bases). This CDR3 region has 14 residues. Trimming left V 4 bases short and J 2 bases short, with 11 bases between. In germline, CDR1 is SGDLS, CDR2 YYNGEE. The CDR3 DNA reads TGTGCCAGCAGCCCAGGGGGGTTCACAGATACGCAGTATTTT. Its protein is CASSPGGFTDTQYF.

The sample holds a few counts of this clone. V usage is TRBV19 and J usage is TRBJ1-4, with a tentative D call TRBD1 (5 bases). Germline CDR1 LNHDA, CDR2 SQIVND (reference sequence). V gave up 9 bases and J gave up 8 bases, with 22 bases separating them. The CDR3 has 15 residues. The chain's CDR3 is CASLSGRGSGEKLFF. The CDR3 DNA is TGTGCCAGCCTCTCTGGTCGGGGGTCGGGAGAAAAACTGTTTTTT.

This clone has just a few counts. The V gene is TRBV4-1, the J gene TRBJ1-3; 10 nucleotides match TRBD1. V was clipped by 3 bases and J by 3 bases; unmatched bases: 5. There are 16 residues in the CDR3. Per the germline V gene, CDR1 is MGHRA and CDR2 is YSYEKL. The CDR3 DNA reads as TGCGCCAGCAGCCACCTAGACAGGGGGCTTGGAAACACCATATATTTT. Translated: CASSHLDRGLGNTIYF.

Here the CDR3 DNA reads TGTGCCAGCAGCGTAGGATCTCGCCCCGGAGGGGAGACCCAGTACTTC. It codes for CASSVGSRPGGETQYF. V usage is TRBV9 and J usage is TRBJ2-5; D is perhaps TRBD2 (6 bases). This CDR3 contains 16 residues. Trimming took off 0 bases at V and 5 bases at J, with 17 bases between the two ends. Germline V gene data show CDR1 as SGDLS and CDR2 as YYNGEE.

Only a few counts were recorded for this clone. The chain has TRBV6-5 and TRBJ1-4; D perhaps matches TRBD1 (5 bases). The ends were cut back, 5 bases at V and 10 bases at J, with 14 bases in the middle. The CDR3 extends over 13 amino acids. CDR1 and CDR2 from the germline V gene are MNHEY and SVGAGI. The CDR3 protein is CASSEALGGKLFF. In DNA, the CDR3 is TGTGCCAGCAGTGAAGCCTTGGGGGGAAAACTGTTTTTT.

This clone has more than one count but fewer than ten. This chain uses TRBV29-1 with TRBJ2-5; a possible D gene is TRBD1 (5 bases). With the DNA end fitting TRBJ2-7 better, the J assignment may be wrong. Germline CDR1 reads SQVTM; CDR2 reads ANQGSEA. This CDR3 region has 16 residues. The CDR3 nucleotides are TGCAGCGTTGAAGAGACCCGAGACAGATACTCCTACGAGCAGTACTTC. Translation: CSVEETRDRYSYEQYF.

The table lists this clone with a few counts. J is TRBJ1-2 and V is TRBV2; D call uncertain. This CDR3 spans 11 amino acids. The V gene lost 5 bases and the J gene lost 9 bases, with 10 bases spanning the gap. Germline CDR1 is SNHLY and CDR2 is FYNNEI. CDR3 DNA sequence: TGTGCCAGCAGTATTGAGGGAAGCTACACCTTC. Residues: CASSIEGSYTF.